These 15 T cell receptor beta chains share one sample of origin, sequenced in a study of T-cell memory formation after mild COVID-19. One entry per CDR3 protein results from TCRdb running MiXCR on the 5' RACE reads. Of approximately 430,000 distinct CDR3 sequences in the sample, less than 25% were seen once. Material: PBMCs or a T cell subset sorted from them (not recorded which). Receptor source: an adult woman who had mild COVID-19 (a few samples of this study predate the infection). Cell type and time point are not known.

The J gene is TRBJ2-5, the V gene TRBV6-5; 14 bases match TRBD2. Looked up from germline, CDR1 is MNHEY and CDR2 is SVGAGI. The CDR3 length is 17 residues. The trim removed 8 bases at V and 7 bases at J, leaving 15 bases unmatched. CDR3 loop: CASGKGTSGGPRGTQYF. CDR3 sequence (DNA): TGTGCCAGCGGTAAAGGGACTAGCGGGGGCCCTAGGGGGACCCAGTACTTC.

Only a few counts were recorded for this clonotype. The V call is TRBV5-1, the J call TRBJ2-1, with D uncertain. CDR1 SGHRS and CDR2 YFSETQ come from the germline V gene. The CDR3 totals 12 residues. The V end was cut by 0 bases, the J end by 8 bases, with 6 bases between. CDR3 coding DNA: TGCGCCAGCAGCTTGGGACCCGATGAGCAGTTCTTC. Protein sequence: CASSLGPDEQFF.

This clonotype has ten or more counts. The chain couples TRBV7-3 to TRBJ2-1; no definite D call. Looked up from germline, CDR1 is SGHTA and CDR2 is FQGTGA. Trimming removed 0 bases at V and 1 base at J, with 10 bases between. The CDR3 runs to 16 residues. This CDR3 reads CASSLTRTNSYNEQFF. DNA for the CDR3: TGTGCCAGCAGCTTAACTAGGACCAATTCCTACAATGAGCAGTTCTTC.

V usage is TRBV12-3 or TRBV12-4 and J usage is TRBJ2-6; D unresolved. CDR3 size: 13 residues. Trimming stripped 6 bases from V and 4 bases from J, with 7 bases between. The CDR3 region is CASRAEGANVLTF. For the CDR3, the DNA is TGTGCCAGCAGGGCGGAAGGGGCCAACGTCCTGACTTTC.

The V call is TRBV2, the J call TRBJ1-5; D unclear. The CDR3 is made up of 14 amino acids. Per the germline V gene, CDR1 is SNHLY and CDR2 is FYNNEI. V was clipped by 3 bases and J by 1 base, with 7 bases between them. CDR3 sequence reads: CASSEDVSNQPQHF. The CDR3 DNA is TGTGCCAGCAGTGAGGACGTGAGCAATCAGCCCCAGCATTTT.

Turning to this clonotype: One end of the junction varies from germline; a read error may be responsible. This chain connects TRBV2 to TRBJ1-5; D is perhaps TRBD1 (6 bases). This CDR3 is built from 15 residues. Germline V lookup: CDR1 SNHLY, CDR2 FYNNEI. This CDR3 reads CASREDNRAHQPQHF. CDR3 nucleotides: TGTGCCAGCAGAGAAGACAACAGGGCCCATCAGCCCCAGCATTTT.

This chain connects TRBV12-3 or TRBV12-4 to TRBJ2-1, with 9 bases aligning to TRBD1. CDR3 length: 14 residues. Trimming removed 6 bases from V and 5 bases from J; junction bases left unmatched: 5. In DNA, the CDR3 is TGTGCCAGCAGGGGACAGGGTCCCCACAATGAGCAGTTCTTC. Its translation is CASRGQGPHNEQFF.

This clonotype was counted only a few times. The rearrangement uses TRBV20-1 and TRBJ2-5, with D possibly TRBD1 on 6 matching bases. The CDR3 extends over 15 amino acids. Germline CDR1 reads DFQATT; CDR2 reads SNEGSKA (reference sequence). Trimming stripped 2 bases from V and 1 base from J, with 14 bases between. This CDR3 is CSARPATGTQETQYF. CDR3 in DNA: TGCAGTGCTAGACCCGCTACAGGGACCCAAGAGACCCAGTACTTC.

This clonotype appeared a few times. The chain couples TRBV24-1 to TRBJ2-4; 9 nucleotides align to TRBD1. This CDR3 is 19 amino acids long. Germline values: CDR1 KGHDR, CDR2 SFDVKD. Germline trimming cut 1 base from V and 8 bases from J; bases unmatched to any gene: 17. The CDR3 DNA follows: TGTGCCACCAGTGATTTAAGGACGCCCATAGGGAGGACAGGGGACATTCAGTACTTC. Residues: CATSDLRTPIGRTGDIQYF.

This clonotype appeared a few times. The V call is TRBV20-1, the J call TRBJ2-7, with 12 bases lining up with TRBD2. Germline loops: CDR1 DFQATT, CDR2 SNEGSKA (reference sequence). The CDR3 loop spans 15 amino acids. The V and J ends lost 3 bases and 4 bases, in that order; junction bases with no gene match: 7. The CDR3: CSARDLAGGLYEQYF. The CDR3 bases are TGCAGTGCTAGGGATCTAGCGGGAGGGCTTTACGAGCAGTACTTC.

The genes are TRBV29-1 and TRBJ1-1; maybe TRBD1 (6 bases). V lost 6 bases and J lost 1, with 12 bases in between. The CDR3 runs to 13 residues. CDR1 is SQVTM and CDR2 is ANQGSEA in the germline V gene. CDR3 residues: CSVQQGPNTEAFF. CDR3 DNA: TGCAGCGTACAACAGGGACCGAACACTGAAGCTTTCTTT.

This clonotype was detected many times. The J gene is TRBJ2-5, the V gene TRBV10-3, with a weak D call TRBD2 (5 bases). The CDR3 length is 13 residues. V was cut by 7 bases and J by 5 bases, with 14 bases left in between. Per germline, CDR1 ENHRY and CDR2 SYGVKD. The CDR3 spells CAITGGPGETQYF. The CDR3 region has the DNA TGTGCCATCACTGGAGGCCCTGGGGAGACCCAGTACTTC.

The chain couples TRBV19 to TRBJ1-1; the D is unclear. Trimming pared 6 bases from V and 1 base from J, leaving 9 bases between. Germline lookup yields CDR1 LNHDA and CDR2 SQIVND (reference sequence). The CDR3 covers 13 residues. Here the CDR3 DNA reads TGTGCCAGTAGGGTGACTCAGAACACTGAAGCTTTCTTT. It is translated as CASRVTQNTEAFF.

The rearrangement joins TRBV20-1 to TRBJ2-7; D perhaps matches TRBD1 (6 bases). The V and J ends lost 8 bases and 4 bases respectively, with 27 bases between them. The CDR3 is 16 amino acids. The germline CDR1 and CDR2 sequences are DFQATT and SNEGSKA (reference sequence). As DNA, the CDR3 is TGCAGTACTCCGGGCGCGGGCCCCGAGGGGGTTTACGAGCAGTACTTC. As protein: CSTPGAGPEGVYEQYF.

The V call is TRBV2, the J call TRBJ1-5; a possible D gene is TRBD1 (5 bases). Trimming stripped 6 bases from V and 8 bases from J, with 17 bases between. The CDR3 runs 14 residues. Germline V gene lookup returns CDR1 SNHLY and CDR2 FYNNEI. In DNA, the CDR3 is TGTGCCAGCAGCGGACAACCGGGTCGAGAGCCCCAGCATTTT. Translating it yields CASSGQPGREPQHF.